This T cell receptor (beta chain) stems from a study of shared clonotypes between healthy human individuals. The overall study: The study used three CD4 naive, three CD4 memory, two CD8 naive and one CD8 memory plate per donor. Study results and caveats: The low donor count limited represented genetic and exposure-history diversity.

Only in-frame clones appear in the TCRdb table, and some are missing; sequencing was by immunoSEQ multiplex PCR. This table holds about 600,000 clones, roughly 95% found once. With respect to this clone: Antigen specificity is unknown.

Naive CD8 isolation took CD45RO-negative cells positively selected for CCR7 and excluded terminally differentiated effector memory CD45RA+ cells. The CDR3 consists of 16 residues. Germline CDR1 ENHRY, CDR2 SYGVKD. The ends were cut back, 6 bases at V and 4 bases at J, with 16 bases in the middle. V and J are TRBV10-3 and TRBJ1-6; TRBD1 is a possible D gene (6 bases). This receptor was identified in a woman in her twenties or thirties in good health. The sample was naive CD8+ T cells sorted from blood. The CDR3 here is CAISSTGQAYNSPLHF. The CDR3 DNA reads TGTGCCATCAGCTCGACGGGACAAGCTTATAATTCACCCCTCCACTTT.